These 20 T cell receptor beta chains originate from one sample sequenced in a study of blood T cells in healthy people across ages. Sample-barcoded 5' priming and a J-beta primer mix drove a second PCR of roughly 6 to 12 cycles. One entry per CDR3 protein, called by TCRdb with MiXCR from the 5' RACE reads. The sample consists of just over 800,000 distinct CDR3 sequences, about 59% of them appearing once. The sequenced material came from blood. These receptors were collected from a man aged 25-45 years in good health.

This sequence joins TRBV4-3 and TRBJ2-7; 11 bases are a match to TRBD2. Unmatched junction bases numbered 15, after V lost 5 bases and J lost 0 bases. The length of the CDR3 is 19 residues. In germline, CDR1 is LGHNA, CDR2 YSLEER. The CDR3 is CASSAPRTSGPRSSYEQYF. The CDR3, as DNA: TGCGCCAGCAGCGCTCCGCGGACTAGCGGGCCGCGGAGCTCCTACGAGCAGTACTTC.

The chain links TRBV4-3 to TRBJ2-1, with D tentatively TRBD2 (5 bases). V dropped 0 bases and J dropped 9 bases, with 21 bases sitting between them. This CDR3 has 17 residues. The germline V gene has CDR1 LGHNA and CDR2 YSLEER. The CDR3 loop is CASSQDVFTGSAGEQFF. The DNA for the CDR3 is TGCGCCAGCAGCCAAGACGTTTTTACGGGGTCCGCGGGTGAGCAGTTCTTC.

The chain couples TRBV6-1 to TRBJ2-6, with TRBD1 as a possible D gene (5 bases). Germline CDR1 reads MNHNS; CDR2 reads SASEGT. The CDR3 covers 15 residues. V lost 2 bases to trimming and J lost 3 bases, with 8 bases between them. Here the CDR3 DNA reads TGTGCCAGCAGTGAAAAAGGGGATGGGGCCAACGTCCTGACTTTC. Protein product: CASSEKGDGANVLTF.

J is TRBJ1-2 and V is TRBV6-5; 8 nucleotides align to TRBD1. With V trimmed by 6 bases and J by 4 bases, 7 bases remained unmatched. The CDR3 has 14 amino acids. In germline, CDR1 is MNHEY, CDR2 SVGAGI. DNA of the CDR3: TGTGCCAGCAGCCCCGGGACAGGACGCTATGGCTACACCTTC. Amino acids: CASSPGTGRYGYTF.

The chain has TRBV29-1 and TRBJ2-1; a weak D match, TRBD1 (6 bases). V was clipped by 7 bases and J by 9 bases, with 16 bases between them. The CDR3 consists of 12 residues. Germline V gene sequence: CDR1 SQVTM, CDR2 ANQGSEA. CDR3 loop: CSARGGRAEQFF. As DNA, the CDR3 is TGCAGCGCGCGAGGGGGAAGGGCTGAGCAGTTCTTC.

This rearrangement joins TRBV6-5 to TRBJ2-5; possibly TRBD2 for D (5 bases). This CDR3 has 11 residues. The V gene's germline CDR1 is MNHEY and CDR2 SVGAGI. The ends were cut back, 8 bases at V and 7 bases at J, with 11 bases in the middle. The CDR3 nucleotides read TGTGCCAGCGCTGAGGGTTTGACCCAGTACTTC. It yields the protein CASAEGLTQYF.

This sequence joins TRBV12-3 or TRBV12-4 and TRBJ1-5; TRBD1 might be the D (6 bases). The CDR3 length is 15 residues. V shed 1 base and J shed 7 bases, with 14 bases lying between them. The CDR3 region has the DNA TGTGCCAGCAGTTTAGGAACAGGGCGGTACCAGCCCCAGCATTTT. Its protein product is CASSLGTGRYQPQHF.

The chain links TRBV7-2 to TRBJ2-1; 7 bases are shared with TRBD1. Trimming at V came to 1 base and at J to 10 bases, leaving 10 bases not matched to a gene. Germline V gene lookup returns CDR1 SGHTA and CDR2 FQGNSA. The CDR3 has 15 residues. CDR3 nucleotide sequence: TGTGCCAGCAGCTTAGGCTTAACAGGGGATGGGGAGCAGTTCTTC. Residues: CASSLGLTGDGEQFF.

This clonotype was seen repeatedly, ten times or more. The chain uses TRBV7-2 and TRBJ2-7; possibly TRBD1 or TRBD2 for D (5 bases each). Germline assignment: CDR1 SGHTA and CDR2 FQGNSA. This CDR3 has 15 residues. Deletions cut 5 bases from V and 0 bases from J, with 14 bases between. CDR3 bases: TGTGCCAGCAGCCTAACAGGAGGTAGCTCCTACGAGCAGTACTTC. This translates into CASSLTGGSSYEQYF.

The chain has TRBV29-1 and TRBJ2-3; D is perhaps TRBD1 or TRBD2 (6 bases each). The V and J ends lost 5 bases and 0 bases respectively, with 9 bases between them. The CDR3 extends over 13 amino acids. The germline gives CDR1 SQVTM, CDR2 ANQGSEA. CDR3 loop: CSVRGVSTDTQYF. For the CDR3, the DNA is TGCAGCGTTAGGGGGGTTAGCACAGATACGCAGTATTTT.

This chain links TRBV18 with TRBJ2-1; either TRBD1 or TRBD2 may supply D (5 bases each). V lost 3 bases and J 5 bases, leaving 14 bases between the germline ends. Germline loops: CDR1 KGHSH, CDR2 LQKENI. CDR3 length: 15 amino acids. The CDR3 is CASSPSGPVDNEQFF. CDR3 in DNA: TGTGCCAGCTCACCCTCGGGACCAGTCGACAATGAGCAGTTCTTC.

The rearrangement links TRBV27 to TRBJ1-5; possible D gene TRBD1, 5 bases. This CDR3 comprises 17 residues. The germline CDR1 and CDR2 sequences are MNHEY and SMNVEV (reference sequence). Between the trimmed V and J ends, which lost 3 bases and 3 bases, there was a span of 18 bases. CDR3 sequence reads: CASSFQGWQGLNQPQHF. The DNA of the CDR3 is TGTGCCAGCAGTTTTCAAGGGTGGCAGGGCCTCAATCAGCCCCAGCATTTT.

The chain links TRBV7-9 to TRBJ2-1; 7 bases agree with TRBD1. CDR3 length: 15 amino acids. V dropped 5 bases and J dropped 7; count of bases not matched to a gene: 11. CDR1 and CDR2 from the germline V gene are SEHNR and FQNEAQ (reference sequence). CDR3 in DNA: TGTGCCAGCAGCGGAGGAAGGGGGCAACGGAATGAGCAGTTCTTC. This translates into CASSGGRGQRNEQFF.

V is TRBV11-2 and J is TRBJ2-7; no firm D call. Germline lookup yields CDR1 SGHAT and CDR2 FQNNGV. The CDR3 length is 13 residues. Trimming removed 5 bases at V and 3 bases at J, with 11 bases between. CDR3 loop: CASSNPGYYEQYF. The CDR3 nucleotides are TGTGCCAGCAGCAACCCCGGGTACTACGAGCAGTACTTC.

This clonotype occurred a few times. The V gene is TRBV20-1, the J gene TRBJ2-1; D ambiguous. The CDR3 sequence is 12 residues long. CDR1 and CDR2 (germline): DFQATT, SNEGSKA (reference sequence). CDR3 in DNA: TGCACTGGTTCAGAAGCTTACAATGAGCAGTTCTTC. This sequence encodes CTGSEAYNEQFF.

V usage is TRBV18 and J usage is TRBJ2-1; a weak D match, TRBD1 (6 bases). The CDR3 covers 16 residues. V was pared by 0 bases and J by 0 bases, with 9 bases between. Germline CDR1 and CDR2: KGHSH and LQKENI. CDR3 nucleotide sequence: TGTGCCAGCTCACCACCCGTCAGGGGCTCCTACAATGAGCAGTTCTTC. This codes for CASSPPVRGSYNEQFF.

This clonotype was picked up a small number of times. The rearrangement uses TRBV5-6 and TRBJ1-2; D may be TRBD1 (5 bases). The V gene's germline CDR1 is SGHDT and CDR2 YYEEEE. Trimming took 4 bases from V and 2 from J, leaving 12 bases between them. The CDR3 covers 14 residues. DNA of the CDR3: TGTGCCAGCAGCCGAGGGACGGCAAACTATGGCTACACCTTC. As protein: CASSRGTANYGYTF.

This chain joins TRBV20-1 and TRBJ1-2; 10 bases line up with TRBD1. V lost 2 bases and J lost 8; bases outside the gene matches: 17. The CDR3 contains 17 residues. Germline values: CDR1 DFQATT, CDR2 SNEGSKA (reference sequence). CDR3 region: CSARYYTGTGALEGYTF. CDR3 bases: TGCAGTGCTAGATACTATACCGGGACAGGGGCATTAGAGGGCTACACCTTC.

The chain employs TRBV7-8 and TRBJ2-4, with TRBD2 as a possible D gene (5 bases). Germline CDR1 is SGHVS and CDR2 is FQNEAQ. The CDR3 has 15 amino acids. Trimming removed 3 bases from V and 0 bases from J, with 9 bases in between. The chain's CDR3 is CASSFEGVAKNIQYF. The CDR3, as DNA: TGTGCCAGCAGCTTCGAGGGTGTAGCCAAAAACATTCAGTACTTC.

This chain uses TRBV6-6 with TRBJ2-3; maybe TRBD2 (5 bases). V was pared by 7 bases and J by 0 bases, with 17 bases between. Germline-derived CDR1 and CDR2 are MNHNY and SVGAGI (reference sequence). The CDR3 is made up of 16 amino acids. CDR3 in DNA: TGTGCCAGCACCCAGAGACTACCATCTAGCACAGATACGCAGTATTTT. Protein: CASTQRLPSSTDTQYF.